This T cell receptor beta chain was captured in a study of cytomegalovirus exposure and HLA in healthy donors. About the study: Sequencing of 150 million to 200 million T cells in an earlier analysis found 120 million or so unique TCR beta sequences.

Note on this clone: Its antigen remains unidentified.

Researchers ran the PCR with 60 Vbeta and 13 Jbeta primers. Profiling relied on immunoSEQ multiplex PCR, and the TCRdb table lists in-frame clones only, not all of them. This table lists around 35,000 clones. Study results and limitations: Analysis was carried out at a later point, and it linked a missense DCLRE1C variant to TCR beta V- and J-gene trimming. Another analysis was done later, and it associated 16,951 TCR beta sequences with HLA alleles at 0.05 false discovery rate.

The trim removed 5 bases at V and 9 bases at J, leaving 15 bases unmatched. The CDR3 spans 16 residues. In germline, CDR1 is SGHNT, CDR2 YENEEA. The receptor was isolated from a woman aged 40 to 49 in good health and CMV-seropositive. This chain connects TRBV11-3 to TRBJ2-1; TRBD2 matches at 8 bases. The source material was PBMCs. The CDR3 coding sequence is TGTGCCAGCAGCCACAGGGCCGGGGGGGTATATAGTGAGCAGTTCTTC. It specifies CASSHRAGGVYSEQFF.